Below, one T cell receptor beta chain is given with its context. It lacks a known antigen. Sequence at one end of the junction differs from germline and may be a read error. What the treatment or condition label conveys for this sample: high-dose cyclophosphamide on days +3 and +4 as single-agent GVHD prophylaxis. Patients in the PTCy group got busulfan and fludarabine conditioning, a marrow graft from a related or unrelated donor, and cyclophosphamide on days +3 and +4. The PTCy-treated patients were drawn from a prospective, multi-institutional clinical trial. Mononuclear cells from peripheral blood and bone marrow were separated by Ficoll-Hypaque density centrifugation and then cryopreserved. Sorting of CD4+ and CD8+ T cells, including naive and memory subsets, was performed by FACS on a FACSAria II. TRB sequencing was run on genomic DNA with either the immunoSEQ assay at survey resolution or the hsTCRB kit. The paper's processing steps were these. The immunoSEQ software handled initial read processing, and the LymphoSeq R package was used for repertoire analyses. Clonality was computed as 1 minus normalized Shannon entropy; Gini coefficient was also calculated for each TRB dataset. To infer phenotypes in unsorted samples, TRB sequences from sorted subsets of the recipient or donor were mapped onto the unsorted samples of the same recipient. Drawn from immuneACCESS, this table holds only the in-frame rearrangements with V and J called that TCRdb kept. Clones are partly lost; checked studies trace under half to an unresolved V gene and leave the rest unexplained. The D gene and trimming were derived from the DNA, and the V and J assignments and clone size from that table. The table for this sample lists some 37,000 clones; approximately 78% of them were counted only once. The top ten clones comprise roughly 8.1% of the sample.

Taken from the germline V gene (reference sequence), the CDR1 and CDR2 loops are LNHNV and YYDKDF. From the cysteine through the phenylalanine, the CDR3 covers 13 amino acids. Only CDR3 DNA is held: 39 bases, read in frame from base 1. The data are from a study of T cells after posttransplantation cyclophosphamide (dated by TCRdb to between 2015 and 2016). Regarding the research as a whole: Using TRB sequencing, the study followed how the T cell repertoire rebuilt after myeloablative bone marrow transplantation with posttransplantation cyclophosphamide given as GVHD prophylaxis. Blood from all 35 or so PTCy patients with 1-year posttransplant specimens was subjected to TRB sequencing. Because TRA and TRB clonality correlated tightly in some ten samples, later TCR analyses were limited to TRB. In 3 patients, TRB sequencing was also performed on up to roughly 3 more blood samples taken 2 to 5.2 years after transplant, and in a handful of patients, pretransplant blood was also TRB-sequenced. Public TRB sequences were searched against a database of over 3,600 sequences associated with responses to pathogens, tumor antigens, self-antigens and alloantigens. Samples from around 35 PTCy-treated patients and approximately 15 related bone marrow donors of those patients were subjected to antigen receptor sequencing.

On the study overall, not on this receptor specifically: Across 40 to 55 patients, TRB clonality was highly associated with recipient CMV seropositivity and CMV reactivation, and PTCy diversity was similar to diversity in CNI/methotrexate controls. The TRB repertoires of T cells infiltrating skin or the GI tract showed only limited overlap with the TRB repertoires found in blood. Donor-recipient similarity was low at 1-2 months but increased during the first year, and donor CD8+ memory clones often dominated later blood repertoires.

The sample here was CD4+ T cells sorted from blood, taken around 2,000 days after a stem cell transplant with posttransplant cyclophosphamide. This clonotype was obtained from a female patient aged 40 to 55 who received an allogeneic stem cell transplant from a related donor, was CMV-positive, and had no GVHD. Donor T cells from the graft may be present among the T cells after a transplant. The chain is made from TRBV15 and TRBJ2-3, with a weak D call of TRBD1 (5 bases match). The nucleotide sequence is TGTGCCACCAGCAGAATTTCCACAGGTACGCAGTATTTT. Its protein reads: CATSRISTGTQYF.